The sequence of this T cell receptor beta chain was determined in a study of blood T cells in healthy people across ages (dated by TCRdb to 2015 to 2017). About the investigation overall: In model experiments, template switching captured about one uniquely barcoded TCR beta cDNA molecule for every two T cells. The study analyzed two additional independent replicas of 1 million unique cDNA reads from the same blood draw for two donors, one aged 18 to 29 and one aged 80 or older. Age-related changes in TCR beta repertoire diversity were measured in the study by deep sequencing normalized with unique cDNA molecular identifiers. The donors were divided into four age groups: young (average around 16 years), middle-aged (roughly 40), aged (approximately 64) and long-lived (82). To avoid experimental bias, donors of different ages were spread randomly across the sequencing lanes. Results and caveats for the whole study, not just this receptor: Compared with the aged group, more naive CD4+ T cells, fewer expanded clones and increased TCR diversity were shown by the long-lived group, suggesting age selection. Estimates of total diversity based on one million sequenced T cells were considered lower bounds and underestimates. Because donor CMV infection status was unknown, age-related changes in expanded clonotypes were potentially confounded. A strong correlation was found between observed TCR beta diversity and the percentage of naive T cells measured by flow cytometry. Observed TCR beta diversity per million T cells fell roughly linearly with age, and a significant reduction was already apparent by age roughly 41. Because profiling used bulk unsorted PBMCs, naive and antigen-experienced compartments could not be compared conclusively.

The germline V gene encodes CDR1 DFQATT and CDR2 SNEGSKA (reference sequence). V is shortened by 6 bases, J by 8 bases, and the region joining them spans 18 bases. The CDR3 runs 13 residues from the cysteine to the phenylalanine. Only the CDR3 DNA is retained, 39 bases long and in frame from the first base. In this sample, this clonotype turned up a few times. It has no known antigen specificity. Base qualities were left out, and no much larger clone turns up one base away. Libraries were built with 5' RACE. The sequencing machine was an Illumina HiSeq 2500. A second PCR of about 6 to 11 cycles was performed with a sample-barcoded 5' primer and a J-beta primer mix. A template-switch 5' adaptor carrying 12 random nucleotides introduced a unique molecular identifier onto each TCR beta cDNA molecule. Each sample yielded at least 3 million CDR3-containing paired-end reads. All of the RNA was converted into first-strand cDNA using the Mint cDNA synthesis kit, with a TRBC-specific oligonucleotide serving as the primer. After uracil-DNA glycosylase treatment, a first 18-cycle PCR used universal primers M1SS and BC2_uni_R on all cDNA. Per the authors' processing: For normalization, 1 million high-quality reads were randomly selected from each sample, with every read carrying a distinct molecular identifier. Reads with shared molecular identifiers were discarded instead of being binned into consensus sequences. MiTCR, set to a Q25 quality threshold and the strictest error-elimination algorithm, was used for CDR3 identification, clonotype clustering and error correction. A nonparametric unseen species model using Euler transformation provided a lower-bound estimate of total TCR beta diversity. TCRdb redid the processing of the public reads, applying fastp at Q25 and MiXCR, and retained in-frame beta chains. Each entry merges the rows of one CDR3 protein and shows their most common DNA and genes. The V and J calls were not made by the authors but by TCRdb's processing. The sample table lists 550,000 to 750,000 distinct CDR3 sequences, under 25% of them with a count of one. In total, the top ten clones hold roughly 3.4% of the sample.

Donors were roughly 40 systemically healthy Caucasian individuals from Russia aged about 6 to 100 years. Each donor gave approximately 10 milliliters of peripheral blood, collected into EDTA-treated Vacutainer tubes. Ficoll-Paque density-gradient centrifugation was used to isolate PBMCs, with at least 7 million obtained per sample. Total RNA was extracted from PBMCs with Trizol reagent, with at least 6 micrograms obtained per sample. Naive CD45RAhigh/CD27high T cell percentages were measured by flow cytometry on a PBMC aliquot from every donor. The rearranged segments are TRBV20-1 and TRBJ2-3; a tentative D match to TRBD1 spans 6 bases. The receptor was isolated from a man in his 70s in good health. Sequenced: blood. The nucleotides are TGCAGTGCCACGACAGGTTCAAGGGGTACGCAGTATTTT. This translates into CSATTGSRGTQYF.